This T cell receptor beta chain appears in the sequencing data of a study of blood T cell repertoires in COVID-19. Study-wide context: Both acute and convalescent COVID-19 samples were obtained from the United States, Italy and Spain. PBMCs, B-cell-depleted T cells, or T cells provided the cDNA or gDNA that made up the material.

TCRdb's table, derived via immunoSEQ multiplex PCR, lists solely in-frame clones and lacks some. The sample has over 150,000 clones, 75% to 85% seen once. What was sequenced was peripheral blood. The TCR comes from an older woman with COVID-19, enrolled during active disease.

DNA for the CDR3: TGTGCCAGTGGACAGGGGGGCAATCAGCCCCAGCATTTT. Its translation is CASGQGGNQPQHF. V is TRBV6-5 and J is TRBJ1-5; TRBD1 agrees at 10 bases. The J segment lost 2 bases and the V segment lost 9 bases, leaving 1 base of the junction unmatched. The CDR3 has 13 amino acids. Germline V lookup: CDR1 MNHEY, CDR2 SVGAGI.